These T cell receptor beta chains were read from a single sample in a study of T cell responses to AZD1222 COVID-19 vaccine. Profiled with immunoSEQ multiplex PCR; TCRdb holds only in-frame clones, not every one. The profile shows about 140,000 clones, 89% of them singletons. Sequenced here: peripheral blood, sampled on day 0 of AZD1222 vaccination. The receptor source for this set is an adult in good health. Both conserved end residues are part of each CDR3. Fields, in order: D gene, clone size, V gene, J gene, CDR3 protein, CDR3 DNA. D genes are given only for firm matches. Size is omitted from some rows. Given values are once, few, many or a class for expanded clones.

NA	NA	TRBV9	TRBJ2-3	CASSVSEFTDTQYF	TGTGCCAGCAGCGTTTCGGAGTTCACAGATACGCAGTATTTT
TRBD2	NA	TRBV9	TRBJ2-3	CASSAYLAGTDTQYF	TGTGCCAGCAGTGCATACCTAGCGGGCACAGATACGCAGTATTTT
NA	few	TRBV2	TRBJ1-4	CASRGHPSSSEKLFF	TGTGCCAGCAGGGGACACCCCTCAAGTTCTGAAAAACTGTTTTTT
TRBD2	many	TRBV7-8	TRBJ2-2	CASSPWGGNTGELFF	TGTGCCAGCAGCCCGTGGGGGGGAAACACCGGGGAGCTGTTTTTT
TRBD1	NA	TRBV6-2/TRBV6-3	TRBJ2-4	CASSRQGSTKNIQYF	TGTGCCAGCAGTCGACAGGGATCGACCAAAAACATTCAGTACTTC
TRBD2	NA	TRBV28	TRBJ2-7	CASSLGGGEAYEQYF	TGTGCCAGCAGTTTGGGGGGGGGAGAGGCCTACGAGCAGTACTTC
NA	NA	TRBV2	TRBJ2-1	CASSPGRDNEQFF	TGTGCCAGCAGTCCGGGCCGGGACAATGAGCAGTTCTTC
NA	NA	TRBV6-5	TRBJ2-1	CASSPSGRWDNEQFF	TGTGCCAGCTCCCCCTCGGGACGATGGGACAATGAGCAGTTCTTC
TRBD1	NA	TRBV7-2	TRBJ1-3	CASSPQGAGNTIYF	TGTGCCAGCAGTCCCCAGGGGGCAGGAAACACCATATATTTT
NA	NA	TRBV5-4	TRBJ2-5	CASSVGSNQETQYF	TGTGCCAGCAGCGTGGGGTCAAACCAAGAGACCCAGTACTTC
NA	NA	TRBV5-5	TRBJ2-7	CASSFGAGSYEQYF	TGTGCCAGCAGCTTTGGGGCCGGGAGCTACGAGCAGTACTTC
TRBD2	NA	TRBV19	TRBJ2-2	CASSQGRLASNTGELFF	TGTGCCAGTAGCCAAGGACGACTAGCCAGTAACACCGGGGAGCTGTTTTTT
NA	NA	TRBV2	TRBJ1-3	CASSLSLGSGGNTIYF	TGTGCCAGCAGTTTGTCACTGGGATCGGGAGGAAACACCATATATTTT
TRBD1	few	TRBV13	TRBJ2-5	CASSFSTGNQETQYF	TGTGCCAGCAGCTTTTCGACAGGGAACCAAGAGACCCAGTACTTC
NA	NA	TRBV10-2	TRBJ2-7	CASSEFRATYEQYF	TGCGCCAGCAGTGAGTTCCGGGCCACCTACGAGCAGTACTTC
NA	NA	TRBV6-1	TRBJ1-5	CASSEGEGNQPQHF	TGTGCCAGCAGTGAAGGGGAAGGCAATCAGCCCCAGCATTTT
TRBD2	NA	TRBV5-4	TRBJ2-3	CASSLAGRTDTQYF	TGTGCCAGCAGTTTAGCGGGACGCACAGATACGCAGTATTTT
TRBD1	NA	TRBV15	TRBJ1-2	CATSSPDRGRYSNGYTF	TGTGCCACCAGCAGTCCGGACAGGGGGCGATACTCGAATGGCTACACCTTC
TRBD1	few	TRBV7-2	TRBJ1-2	CASSFRDRGYTF	TGTGCCAGCAGCTTCCGGGACAGGGGCTACACCTTC
NA	NA	TRBV7-9	TRBJ2-5	CASSLVDVGIQETQYF	TGTGCCAGCAGCTTAGTGGATGTCGGGATCCAAGAGACCCAGTACTTC
TRBD1	few	TRBV5-5	TRBJ1-2	CASSLQGPNYGYTF	TGTGCCAGCAGCTTACAGGGGCCGAACTATGGCTACACCTTC
NA	NA	TRBV5-1	TRBJ2-1	CASSGGRLNEQFF	TGCGCCAGCAGCGGAGGTCGACTGAATGAGCAGTTCTTC
NA	NA	TRBV19	TRBJ1-6	CASSIDHNRAKLNSPLHF	TGTGCCAGTAGTATAGATCACAACAGGGCGAAACTTAATTCACCCCTCCACTTT
NA	NA	TRBV5-4	TRBJ2-7	CASRAGGDYEQYF	TGTGCCAGCAGGGCTGGGGGTGACTACGAGCAGTACTTC
NA	few	TRBV5-1	TRBJ1-6	CASSYRYSNNSPLHF	TGCGCCAGCAGCTACCGCTACAGCAATAATTCACCCCTCCACTTT
NA	NA	TRBV3-1/TRBV3-2	TRBJ2-7	CASSQDIVGPSYSYEQYF	TGTGCCAGCAGCCAAGATATTGTGGGGCCATCGTACTCCTACGAGCAGTACTTC
NA	NA	TRBV7-2	TRBJ1-2	CASSPRALLGYTF	TGTGCCAGCAGCCCCCGGGCCCTGCTTGGCTACACCTTC
TRBD2	NA	TRBV27	TRBJ2-7	CASQLTGTSVTYEQYF	TGTGCCAGCCAACTTACCGGGACTAGCGTTACCTACGAGCAGTACTTC
TRBD2	NA	TRBV29-1	TRBJ2-2	CSVPGGGAGTGELFF	TGCAGCGTACCCGGGGGAGGGGCTGGCACCGGGGAGCTGTTTTTT
NA	NA	TRBV15	TRBJ2-3	CATSRDFCRTPDWGDTDTQYF	TGTGCCACCAGCAGAGATTTTTGTCGAACCCCTGACTGGGGGGACACAGATACGCAGTATTTT
NA	NA	TRBV4-3	TRBJ1-1	CASSQVLTGRNTEAFF	TGCGCCAGCAGCCAAGTCTTAACAGGGAGGAACACTGAAGCTTTCTTT
NA	NA	TRBV3-1/TRBV3-2	TRBJ2-7	CASRSMTGSYEQYF	TGTGCCAGCAGGAGTATGACAGGTTCCTACGAGCAGTACTTC
TRBD2	NA	TRBV2	TRBJ2-3	CASSDIAGGPGDTQYF	TGTGCCAGCAGTGATATCGCGGGGGGGCCCGGAGATACGCAGTATTTT
TRBD2	NA	TRBV2	TRBJ2-3	CASRLARTDTQYF	TGTGCCAGCAGACTAGCGCGCACAGATACGCAGTATTTT
NA	NA	TRBV19	TRBJ1-2	CASSPLEVLNGYTF	TGTGCCAGTAGTCCGTTGGAGGTTTTAAATGGCTACACCTTC
NA	NA	TRBV21-1	TRBJ1-5	CASCHGGWRQPQHF	TGTGCCAGCTGCCACGGAGGCTGGCGGCAGCCCCAGCATTTT
NA	once	TRBV9	TRBJ1-2	CASSPGGLGYTF	TGTGCCAGCAGCCCTGGGGGGCTCGGCTACACCTTC
TRBD2	NA	TRBV6-5	TRBJ2-7	CASKRDPSSYEQYF	TGTGCCAGCAAGCGGGATCCGAGCTCCTACGAGCAGTACTTC
TRBD1	NA	TRBV6-2/TRBV6-3	TRBJ2-7	CASSYWTGVAYEQYF	TGTGCCAGCAGTTACTGGACAGGGGTTGCCTACGAGCAGTACTTC
NA	NA	TRBV25-1	TRBJ1-6	CASSEKTGAYNSPLHF	TGTGCCAGCAGTGAAAAGACAGGAGCTTATAATTCACCCCTCCACTTT
NA	NA	TRBV24-1	TRBJ1-5	CATSDPGSNQPQHF	TGTGCCACCAGTGATCCCGGAAGCAATCAGCCCCAGCATTTT
NA	NA	TRBV6-5	TRBJ2-7	CASKKAAYEQYF	TGTGCCAGCAAGAAGGCAGCCTACGAGCAGTACTTC
TRBD1	NA	TRBV6-5	TRBJ1-5	CASREDRGPNQPQHF	TGTGCCAGCAGAGAGGACAGGGGGCCCAATCAGCCCCAGCATTTT
NA	NA	TRBV18	TRBJ1-4	CASSPRSGNEKLFF	TGTGCCAGCTCACCAAGATCCGGAAATGAAAAACTGTTTTTT
NA	NA	TRBV7-2	TRBJ1-5	CASSPQGSTSNQPQHF	TGTGCCAGCAGCCCACAGGGTTCCACTAGCAATCAGCCCCAGCATTTT
NA	NA	TRBV25-1	TRBJ1-2	CASSGTYGYTF	TGTGCCAGCAGTGGCACATATGGCTACACCTTC
NA	NA	TRBV19	TRBJ2-3	CASSLTSYLTDTQYF	TGTGCCAGTAGTCTGACGTCCTATTTGACAGATACGCAGTATTTT
NA	NA	TRBV4-3	TRBJ2-1	CASSQMRDLGNEQFF	TGCGCCAGCAGCCAGATGAGAGACCTCGGGAATGAGCAGTTCTTC
NA	NA	TRBV19	TRBJ1-3	CASSGTGRFSGNTIYF	TGTGCCAGTAGTGGAACGGGGCGATTCTCTGGAAACACCATATATTTT
NA	NA	TRBV6-5	TRBJ1-2	CASSSRPTTNYGYTF	TGTGCCAGCAGTTCCCGCCCGACGACAAACTATGGCTACACCTTC
NA	once	TRBV12-3/TRBV12-4	TRBJ2-3	CASSPGIDTQYF	TGTGCCAGCAGTCCAGGGATAGATACGCAGTATTTT
NA	NA	TRBV15	TRBJ2-7	CATSRDELPRNEQYF	TGTGCCACCAGCAGAGATGAACTCCCGAGAAACGAGCAGTACTTC
TRBD1	once	TRBV14	TRBJ1-2	CASSHMSRGYGYTF	TGTGCCAGCAGCCACATGTCCAGGGGGTATGGCTACACCTTC
NA	NA	TRBV6-5	TRBJ1-4	CASSYSRRTANEKLFF	TGTGCCAGCAGTTACTCGCGTAGGACGGCTAATGAAAAACTGTTTTTT
TRBD2	NA	TRBV7-3	TRBJ2-1	CASSPAGTSGEQFF	TGTGCCAGCAGCCCGGCCGGGACTAGTGGTGAGCAGTTCTTC
TRBD2	NA	TRBV6-5	TRBJ2-5	CASRLAGGFLETQYF	TGTGCCAGCAGGCTAGCGGGGGGGTTCCTTGAGACCCAGTACTTC
NA	NA	TRBV3-1/TRBV3-2	TRBJ1-5	CASSQGGVQPQHF	TGTGCCAGCAGCCAGGGGGGTGTTCAGCCCCAGCATTTT
NA	NA	TRBV9	TRBJ2-1	CASSVGSYNEQFF	TGTGCCAGCAGCGTAGGATCCTACAATGAGCAGTTCTTC
TRBD1	NA	TRBV10-3	TRBJ1-4	CAISPGTGNGGEKLFF	TGTGCCATCAGTCCCGGGACAGGGAACGGTGGGGAAAAACTGTTTTTT
NA	NA	TRBV9	TRBJ2-2	CASSPRTANTGELFF	TGTGCCAGCAGCCCCAGGACAGCGAACACCGGGGAGCTGTTTTTT